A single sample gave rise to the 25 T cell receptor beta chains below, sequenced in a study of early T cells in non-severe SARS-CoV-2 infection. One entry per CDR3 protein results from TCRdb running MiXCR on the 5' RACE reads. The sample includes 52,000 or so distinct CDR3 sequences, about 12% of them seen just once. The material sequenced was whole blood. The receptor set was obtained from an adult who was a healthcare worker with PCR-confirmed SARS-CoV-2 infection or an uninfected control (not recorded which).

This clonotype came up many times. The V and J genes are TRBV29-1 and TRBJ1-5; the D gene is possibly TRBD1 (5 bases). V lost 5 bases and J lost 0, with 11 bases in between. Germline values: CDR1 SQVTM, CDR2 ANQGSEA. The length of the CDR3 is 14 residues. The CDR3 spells CSVSGTDSNQPQHF. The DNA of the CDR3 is TGCAGCGTTTCCGGGACGGATAGCAATCAGCCCCAGCATTTT.

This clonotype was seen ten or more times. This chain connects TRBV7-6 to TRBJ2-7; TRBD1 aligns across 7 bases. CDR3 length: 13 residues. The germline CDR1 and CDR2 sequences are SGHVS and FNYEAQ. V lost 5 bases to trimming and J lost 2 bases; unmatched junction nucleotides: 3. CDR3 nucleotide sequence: TGTGCCAGCAGCCGGGACAGTCCCTACGAGCAGTACTTC. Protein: CASSRDSPYEQYF.

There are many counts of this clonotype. Here the CDR3 DNA reads TGTGCCAGCAGCTTGGAGGGACAGGGGGACTATGGCTACACCTTC. Its translation is CASSLEGQGDYGYTF. The V call is TRBV5-5, the J call TRBJ1-2; the match to TRBD1 covers 11 bases. CDR1 is SGHKS, CDR2 YYEKEE, per germline (reference sequence). The CDR3 loop spans 15 amino acids. With 0 bases clipped from V and 3 bases from J, the junction kept 1 base outside the gene matches.

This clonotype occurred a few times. CDR3 loop: CASSFREAGTYEQYF. The CDR3 DNA sequence: TGTGCCAGCAGCTTTAGGGAGGCAGGGACCTACGAGCAGTACTTC. The V call is TRBV7-9, the J call TRBJ2-7; maybe TRBD2 (6 bases). The CDR3 has 15 residues. V dropped 3 bases and J dropped 2 bases, with 14 bases sitting between them. Germline loops: CDR1 SEHNR, CDR2 FQNEAQ (reference sequence).

The CDR3: CASSQGHLNTEAFF. CDR3 nucleotides: TGTGCCAGCAGCCAGGGACACCTGAACACTGAAGCTTTCTTT. The rearrangement links TRBV5-6 to TRBJ1-1; D possibly corresponds to TRBD1 (6 bases). Between the trimmed V and J ends, which lost 4 bases and 0 bases, there was a span of 10 bases. CDR1 SGHDT and CDR2 YYEEEE come from the germline V gene. The CDR3 spans 14 residues.

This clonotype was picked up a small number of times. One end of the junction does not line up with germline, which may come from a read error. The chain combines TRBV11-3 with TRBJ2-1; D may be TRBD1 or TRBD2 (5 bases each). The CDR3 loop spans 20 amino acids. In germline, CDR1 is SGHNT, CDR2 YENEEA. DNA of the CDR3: TGTGCCAGCAGCTTAGATCAGCCTTCTCGGGGCTTTCCGCCGTACAATGAGCAGTCCTTC. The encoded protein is CASSLDQPSRGFPPYNEQSF.

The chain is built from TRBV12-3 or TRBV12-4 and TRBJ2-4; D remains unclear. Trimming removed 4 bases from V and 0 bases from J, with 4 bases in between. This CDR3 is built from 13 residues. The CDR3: CASSSVAKNIQYF. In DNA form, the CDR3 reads TGTGCCAGCAGTTCTGTAGCCAAAAACATTCAGTACTTC.

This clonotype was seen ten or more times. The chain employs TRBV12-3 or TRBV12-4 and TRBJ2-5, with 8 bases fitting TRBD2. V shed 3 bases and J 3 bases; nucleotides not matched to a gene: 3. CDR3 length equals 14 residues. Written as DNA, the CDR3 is TGTGCCAGCAGTTTGGCGGGACTAGAAGAGACCCAGTACTTC. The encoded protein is CASSLAGLEETQYF.

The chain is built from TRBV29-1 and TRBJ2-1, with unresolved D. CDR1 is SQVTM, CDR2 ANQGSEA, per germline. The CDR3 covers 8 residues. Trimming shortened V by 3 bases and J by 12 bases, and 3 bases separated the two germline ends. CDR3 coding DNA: TGCAGCGTTGACGGGCAGTTCTTC. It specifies CSVDGQFF.

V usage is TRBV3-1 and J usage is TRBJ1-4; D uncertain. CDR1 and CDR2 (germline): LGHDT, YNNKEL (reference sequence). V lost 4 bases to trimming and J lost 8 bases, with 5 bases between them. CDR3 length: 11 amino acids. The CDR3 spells CASSRGEKLFF. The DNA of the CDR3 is TGTGCCAGCAGCCGAGGGGAAAAACTGTTTTTT.

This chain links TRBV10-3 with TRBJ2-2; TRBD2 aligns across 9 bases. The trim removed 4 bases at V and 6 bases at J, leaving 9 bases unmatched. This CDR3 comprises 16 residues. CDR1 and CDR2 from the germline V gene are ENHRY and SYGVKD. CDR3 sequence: CAISAVAGASSGELFF. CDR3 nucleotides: TGTGCCATCAGTGCGGTAGCGGGGGCCTCCTCCGGGGAGCTGTTTTTT.

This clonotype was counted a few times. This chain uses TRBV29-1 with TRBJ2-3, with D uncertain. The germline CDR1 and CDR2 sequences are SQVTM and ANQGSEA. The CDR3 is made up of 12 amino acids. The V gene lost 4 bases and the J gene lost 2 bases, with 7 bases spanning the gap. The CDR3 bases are TGCAGCGTTGTGGCCCTCACAGATACGCAGTATTTT. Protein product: CSVVALTDTQYF.

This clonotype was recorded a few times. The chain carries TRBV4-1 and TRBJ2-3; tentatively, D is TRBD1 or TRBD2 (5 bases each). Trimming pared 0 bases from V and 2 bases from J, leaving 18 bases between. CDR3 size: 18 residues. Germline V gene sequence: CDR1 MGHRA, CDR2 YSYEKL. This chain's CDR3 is CASSQEGVGVTTTDTQYF. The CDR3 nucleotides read TGCGCCAGCAGCCAAGAGGGGGTTGGGGTGACGACCACAGATACGCAGTATTTT.

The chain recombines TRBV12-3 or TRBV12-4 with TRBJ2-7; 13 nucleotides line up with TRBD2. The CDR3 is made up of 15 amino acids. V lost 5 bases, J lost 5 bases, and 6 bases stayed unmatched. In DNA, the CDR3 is TGTGCCAGCAGTCCTACTAGCGGGGGGGCCAACGAGCAGTACTTC. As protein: CASSPTSGGANEQYF.

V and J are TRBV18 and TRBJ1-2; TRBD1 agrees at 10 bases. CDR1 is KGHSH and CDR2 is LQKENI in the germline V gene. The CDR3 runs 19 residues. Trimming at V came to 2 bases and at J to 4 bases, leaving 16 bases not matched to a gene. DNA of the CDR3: TGTGCCAGCTCACCAAGGGAATCGACAGGGGGCTCGACGCCCTATGGCTACACCTTC. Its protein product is CASSPRESTGGSTPYGYTF.

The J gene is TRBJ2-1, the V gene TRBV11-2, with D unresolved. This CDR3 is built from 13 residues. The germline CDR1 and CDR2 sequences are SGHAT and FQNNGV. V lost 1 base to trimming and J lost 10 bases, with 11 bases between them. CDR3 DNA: TGTGCCAGCAGCTTAGGATTACTGAGAGAGCAGTTCTTC. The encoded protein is CASSLGLLREQFF.

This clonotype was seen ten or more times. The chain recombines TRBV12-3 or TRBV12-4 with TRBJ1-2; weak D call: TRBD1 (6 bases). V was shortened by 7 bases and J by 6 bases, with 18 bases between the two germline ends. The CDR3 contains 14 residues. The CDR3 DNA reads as TGTGCCAGCACCAAACGGGGGCCTACGGATGGCTACACCTTC. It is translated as CASTKRGPTDGYTF.

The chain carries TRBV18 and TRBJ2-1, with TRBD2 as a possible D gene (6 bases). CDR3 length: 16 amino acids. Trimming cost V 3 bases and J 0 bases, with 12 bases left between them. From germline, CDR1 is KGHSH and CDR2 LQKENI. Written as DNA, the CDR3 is TGTGCCAGCTCACCCCTTGGGGGGAGCTCCTACAATGAGCAGTTCTTC. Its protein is CASSPLGGSSYNEQFF. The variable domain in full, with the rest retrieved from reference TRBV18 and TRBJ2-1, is NAGVMQNPRHLVRRRGQEARLRCSPMKGHSHVYWYRQLPEEGLKFMVYLQKENIIDESGMPKERFSAEFPKEGPSILRIQQVVRGDSAAYFCASSPLGGSSYNEQFFGPGTRLTVL.

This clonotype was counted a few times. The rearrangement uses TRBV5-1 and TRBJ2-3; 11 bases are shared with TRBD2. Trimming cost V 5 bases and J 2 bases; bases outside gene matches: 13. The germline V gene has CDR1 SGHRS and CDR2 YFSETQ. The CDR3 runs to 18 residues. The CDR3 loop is CASSNPSLAGAHTDTQYF. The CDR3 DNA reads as TGCGCCAGCAGTAACCCCTCACTAGCGGGGGCGCACACAGATACGCAGTATTTT.

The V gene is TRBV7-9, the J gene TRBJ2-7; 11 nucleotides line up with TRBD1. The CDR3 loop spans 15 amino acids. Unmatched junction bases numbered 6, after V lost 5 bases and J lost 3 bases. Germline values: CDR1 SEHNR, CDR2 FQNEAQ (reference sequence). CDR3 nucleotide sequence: TGTGCCAGCAGCGTCCTGGGACAGGGGGACTACGAGCAGTACTTC. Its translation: CASSVLGQGDYEQYF.

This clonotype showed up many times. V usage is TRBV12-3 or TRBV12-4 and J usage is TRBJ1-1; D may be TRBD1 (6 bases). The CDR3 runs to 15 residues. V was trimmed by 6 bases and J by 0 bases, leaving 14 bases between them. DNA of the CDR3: TGTGCCAGCAGGGAGACAGGAGCCATGAACACTGAAGCTTTCTTT. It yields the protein CASRETGAMNTEAFF.

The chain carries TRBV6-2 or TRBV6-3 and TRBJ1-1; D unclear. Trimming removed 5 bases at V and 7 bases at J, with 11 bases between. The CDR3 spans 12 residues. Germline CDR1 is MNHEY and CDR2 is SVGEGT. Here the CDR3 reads CASSLRKVEAFF. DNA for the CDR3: TGTGCCAGCAGTCTCCGGAAAGTTGAAGCTTTCTTT.

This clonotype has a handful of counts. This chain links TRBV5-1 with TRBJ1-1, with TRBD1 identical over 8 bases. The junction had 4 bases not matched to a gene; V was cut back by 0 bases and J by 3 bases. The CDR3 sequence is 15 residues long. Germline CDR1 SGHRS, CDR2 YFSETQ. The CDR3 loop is CASSLDGQGYTEAFF. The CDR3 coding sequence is TGCGCCAGCAGCTTGGACGGACAGGGTTACACTGAAGCTTTCTTT.

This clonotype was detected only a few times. CDR3: CAWAAGIWQYF. In DNA, the CDR3 is TGTGCCTGGGCGGCGGGTATATGGCAGTACTTC. The chain carries TRBV30 and TRBJ2-7, with D maybe TRBD2 (5 bases). V lost 5 bases, J lost 9 bases, and 14 bases lay in between. CDR3 length: 11 residues. Germline V gene sequence: CDR1 GTSNPN, CDR2 SVGIG (reference sequence).

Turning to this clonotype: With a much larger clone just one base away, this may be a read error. The CDR3 DNA reads TGTGCCAGCAGTTACTTCTACGAGCAGTACTTC. Encoded protein: CASSYFYEQYF. The chain links TRBV6-2 or TRBV6-3 to TRBJ2-7; D ambiguous. Germline CDR1 reads MNHEY; CDR2 reads SVGEGT. The CDR3 sequence is 11 residues long. V was pared by 1 base and J by 3 bases, with 1 base between.